Here is one T cell receptor (beta chain) with its context. The antigen it recognizes is unknown. No base quality values were provided; no much bigger clone lies one nucleotide off. Rearranged CDR3 beta regions were amplified from genomic DNA with multiplex V and J primers using the immunoSEQ TRB Survey service. Survey-level sequencing depth of up to 500,000 reads per sample was used to keep depth equal across samples. The libraries were purified and pooled, then sequenced using Illumina technology. Per the source publication's procedure: Productive clonality, sample overlap, pairwise scatters, CDR3 beta length, V/D/J gene usage and productiveness were assessed with immunoSEQ online tools. Calculated diversity was defined as the number of unique rearrangements divided by total templates times 100, and Shannon and Simpson indices were additionally computed. For principal component analysis, Z-score normalized data were analyzed with the R prcomp function and the ggbiplot package. Morisita's index was used to quantify the clonal overlap between blood and rectum within each subject. TCRdb carries this immuneACCESS record with in-frame sequences only. Its versions omit some clonotypes, under half of them owing to an unresolved V gene in the studies checked, with the rest unexplained. The DNA was the basis for D and trimming; V, J and clone size are from that table. The sample data list 25,000 to 35,000 clones, and approximately 82% of these were observed just once. About 4.5% of the sample belongs to the ten largest clones.

The CDR3 covers 17 residues, taking in both the cysteine and the phenylalanine. This entry keeps only the CDR3 DNA: 51 bases, framed from base 1. V and J are truncated by 4 bases and 7 bases respectively, leaving an intervening sequence of 23 bases. Per the germline V gene (reference sequence), GTSNPN is the CDR1 and SVGIG is the CDR2. This specimen belongs to a study of pediatric ulcerative colitis (dated by TCRdb to between 2019 and 2020). Concerning the study at large: Among the ulcerative colitis patients, about seven had pancolitis and two had left-sided colitis, and histology in every patient was consistent with ulcerative colitis. Nine or ten newly diagnosed, treatment-naive pediatric ulcerative colitis patients and a handful of non-IBD control children each provided paired blood and rectal samples. Using the Pediatric Ulcerative Colitis Activity Index, a couple of patients were classed as having mild disease, several as having moderate disease and three as having acute severe colitis. General study outcomes and caveats: Because repertoires came from total lymphocyte DNA, patterns in rare subsets such as regulatory T cells may not be reflected. For technical reasons, the blood samples of two patients yielded substantially fewer templates, so those samples were excluded from the blood-rectal overlap analysis. Controls, mild-moderate and acute severe colitis patients were separated by rectal repertoire features, and reduced rectal diversity due to clonal expansions was observed in acute severe colitis. The healthy control group was small, consisting of only a handful of individuals. A couple of rectal CDR3 clonotypes were present in all ulcerative colitis patients and in none of the controls. Compared with controls, ulcerative colitis patients showed significantly higher autologous blood-rectal clonal overlap, a finding that suggests increased T cell trafficking to inflamed tissue.

Before the diagnostic colonoscopy, none of the ulcerative colitis patients had been given immunosuppressive medication. Blood was sampled at the same time as the colonoscopy. The Wizard kit (Promega) was used to extract genomic DNA from blood and intestinal samples. This receptor was taken from a boy younger than 18 with severe ulcerative colitis. The sequencing sample was made of blood. Recombination joined TRBV30 with TRBJ1-6; there is no confident call for the D gene. The sequence in DNA is TGTGCCTGGATCCTCCCCTCCGGGCAAGGGTGGAATTCACCCCTCCACTTT. Its protein is CAWILPSGQGWNSPLHF.